These T cell receptor beta chains were read from a single sample in a study of blood T cell repertoires in COVID-19. Using immunoSEQ multiplex PCR, the repertoire was profiled, and TCRdb retains in-frame clones only, with some absent. Of around 100,000 clones in the sample, more than 80% were seen once. Sequencing was done on a sample of peripheral blood. The receptors were gathered from a human donor in a cohort sampled during active COVID-19. CDR3s include the opening cysteine and the closing phenylalanine or tryptophan. The D gene is left open where the match is weak. Not every row has a clone size; where given, it reads once, few, many or a size class.

v_call	clone_size	j_call	d_call	cdr3_aa	cdr3_nt
TRBV4-2	.	TRBJ1-1	TRBD1	CASSQAGVGGGTEAFF	TGTGCCAGCAGCCAAGCCGGGGTAGGGGGCGGGACTGAAGCTTTCTTT
TRBV6-2/TRBV6-3	.	TRBJ2-7	.	CASSPGQFYEQYF	TGTGCCAGCAGCCCCGGACAGTTCTACGAGCAGTACTTC
TRBV2	.	TRBJ1-5	.	CASSDQGGGNQPQHF	TGTGCCAGCAGTGACCAGGGAGGCGGCAATCAGCCCCAGCATTTT
TRBV7-9	.	TRBJ2-7	TRBD1	CASSAYRGARSYEQYF	TGTGCCAGCAGCGCCTACAGGGGGGCAAGGTCCTACGAGCAGTACTTC
TRBV5-6	.	TRBJ2-7	TRBD2	CASSLQRGGFPYEQYF	TGTGCCAGCAGCTTGCAACGGGGGGGCTTCCCCTACGAGCAGTACTTC
TRBV28	.	TRBJ1-5	.	CASSPITRIWQPQHF	TGTGCCAGCAGTCCTATTACGCGCATTTGGCAGCCCCAGCATTTT
TRBV4-3	.	TRBJ1-1	.	CASSQTTGNTEAFF	TGCGCCAGCAGCCAAACGACAGGGAACACTGAAGCTTTCTTT
TRBV13	.	TRBJ1-5	.	CASSTTRDSRDGSNQPQHF	TGTGCCAGCAGCACTACCCGGGACTCCCGGGACGGTAGCAATCAGCCCCAGCATTTT
TRBV7-3	.	TRBJ1-2	TRBD1	CASNSQGASYGYTF	TGTGCCAGCAACTCTCAGGGGGCAAGCTATGGCTACACCTTC
TRBV5-6	.	TRBJ2-1	TRBD2	CASSPGLAGSGEQFF	TGTGCCAGCAGCCCTGGACTAGCGGGGTCGGGTGAGCAGTTCTTC
TRBV18	.	TRBJ2-1	TRBD1	CASSPSVRTGSARGQFF	TGTGCCAGCTCACCATCGGTTCGGACAGGGTCAGCGAGGGGGCAGTTCTTC
TRBV19	.	TRBJ1-4	.	CASSIVGPEKLFF	TGTGCCAGTAGTATTGTTGGCCCTGAAAAACTGTTTTTT
TRBV5-1	.	TRBJ1-1	.	CASSLGRGRPEAFF	TGCGCCAGCAGCCTAGGCAGGGGTAGGCCCGAAGCTTTCTTT
TRBV5-5	.	TRBJ1-1	TRBD1	CASRETGVANTEAFF	TGTGCCAGCAGGGAGACAGGGGTAGCAAACACTGAAGCTTTCTTT
TRBV5-1	.	TRBJ1-6	.	CASSFGGGSPLHF	TGCGCCAGCAGCTTTGGGGGGGGGTCACCCCTCCACTTT
TRBV6-5	.	TRBJ1-2	.	CASSSNREYGYTF	TGTGCCAGCAGTTCCAACAGGGAGTATGGCTACACCTTC
TRBV5-4	.	TRBJ2-5	TRBD1	CASSLFPGGQTQYF	TGTGCCAGCAGCTTGTTTCCAGGGGGCCAGACCCAGTACTTC
TRBV27	.	TRBJ1-5	.	CASSLFGRQPQHF	TGTGCCAGCAGTTTATTTGGGCGTCAGCCCCAGCATTTT
TRBV7-9	once	TRBJ2-3	.	CASSLHRDSITDTQYF	TGTGCCAGCAGCCTACACCGGGATTCCATCACAGATACGCAGTATTTT
TRBV29-1	.	TRBJ2-1	TRBD2	CSVDGGGAFNEQFF	TGCAGCGTTGACGGCGGGGGGGCCTTCAATGAGCAGTTCTTC
TRBV7-8	.	TRBJ2-3	.	CASSSGNPGDTQYF	TGTGCCAGCAGTTCCGGGAACCCAGGAGATACGCAGTATTTT
TRBV5-6	.	TRBJ1-1	.	CASSFQGLDTEAFF	TGTGCCAGCAGCTTCCAGGGGCTAGACACTGAAGCTTTCTTT
TRBV18	.	TRBJ2-7	.	CASSPQDSYEQYF	TGTGCCAGCTCACCACAGGACTCATACGAGCAGTACTTC
TRBV11-2	.	TRBJ1-2	TRBD1	CASSPVGRVQGVGYTF	TGTGCCAGCAGCCCAGTGGGCAGGGTACAGGGGGTAGGCTACACCTTC
TRBV20-1	few	TRBJ2-7	TRBD2	CSASFTSGGAWEQYF	TGCAGTGCTAGTTTCACTAGCGGGGGGGCCTGGGAGCAGTACTTC
TRBV2	.	TRBJ1-1	.	CASSAEGPEAFF	TGTGCCAGCAGTGCGGAGGGCCCTGAAGCTTTCTTT
TRBV5-4	.	TRBJ2-1	TRBD2	CASSTTSGGPGEQFF	TGTGCCAGCAGCACGACTAGCGGGGGGCCAGGGGAGCAGTTCTTC
TRBV9	.	TRBJ2-5	TRBD1	CASSQQGAKETQYF	TGTGCCAGCAGCCAGCAGGGGGCGAAGGAGACCCAGTACTTC
TRBV7-2	.	TRBJ1-2	TRBD1	CASSLGTGGSYGYTF	TGTGCCAGCAGCTTAGGAACAGGGGGGAGCTATGGCTACACCTTC
TRBV6-5	.	TRBJ2-1	TRBD1	CASSYLGTGRGNEQFF	TGTGCCAGCAGTTACTTAGGGACAGGGAGGGGTAATGAGCAGTTCTTC
TRBV19	once	TRBJ1-1	.	CAAGVRNTEAFF	TGTGCCGCAGGCGTACGGAACACTGAAGCTTTCTTT
TRBV6-2/TRBV6-3	.	TRBJ2-4	.	CASSYGFFTLRVKNIQYF	TGTGCCAGCAGTTACGGTTTTTTCACTCTAAGAGTCAAAAACATTCAGTACTTC
TRBV7-3	.	TRBJ2-2	TRBD2	CASSSSGGNTGELFF	TGTGCCAGCAGCTCTAGCGGGGGGAACACCGGGGAGCTGTTTTTT
TRBV18	.	TRBJ2-3	TRBD2	CASSKSGGQNTQYF	TGTGCCAGCTCAAAAAGCGGGGGGCAAAATACGCAGTATTTT
TRBV7-9	.	TRBJ2-5	TRBD2	CASSLSAGGGETQYF	TGTGCCAGCAGCTTATCAGCGGGGGGAGGAGAGACCCAGTACTTC
TRBV27	.	TRBJ1-2	TRBD1	CASSLGTGAPNYGYTF	TGTGCCAGCAGTCTCGGGACAGGGGCCCCTAACTATGGCTACACCTTC
TRBV18	.	TRBJ2-7	TRBD1	CASSGSTGPYEQYF	TGTGCCAGCTCAGGGTCGACAGGGCCCTACGAGCAGTACTTC
TRBV2	few	TRBJ2-5	.	CASSEAGGTQYF	TGTGCCAGCAGTGAAGCGGGGGGGACCCAGTACTTC
TRBV11-1	.	TRBJ1-5	.	CASSLDGGNQPQHF	TGTGCCAGCAGCTTAGACGGAGGCAATCAGCCCCAGCATTTT
TRBV12-3/TRBV12-4	.	TRBJ2-6	.	CASRGSGANVLTF	TGTGCCAGCCGGGGCTCTGGGGCCAACGTCCTGACTTTC
TRBV6-2/TRBV6-3	many	TRBJ2-7	TRBD1	CASSYGDRGVPYEQYF	TGTGCCAGCAGTTATGGGGACAGGGGGGTACCCTACGAGCAGTACTTC